The 8 T cell receptor beta chains below come from one sample, sequenced in a study of T cells in Graves' hyperthyroidism and ophthalmopathy (dated by TCRdb to the late 2010s). Library preparation was by multiplex PCR. Sequencing used an Illumina HiSeq 2000. TCR beta CDR3 regions were amplified from RNA transcripts. A first-round RT-PCR of the TCR CDR3 used the HTBI primer set with the Qiagen OneStep RT-PCR kit. The public reads were reanalyzed by TCRdb: fastp trimming at Q25, MiXCR alignment, in-frame beta chains only. CDR3 protein sequences are deduplicated, and each keeps its most common genes and DNA. The sample data list hundreds of thousands of distinct CDR3 sequences, and approximately 16% of these were observed just once. Under 35% of the sample is held by the ten biggest clonotypes. Sequenced: blood. Source of these receptors: a woman in her late teens or twenties with Graves' ophthalmopathy.

The V gene is TRBV14, the J gene TRBJ2-5; 14 positions match TRBD2. Germline V CDR1 and CDR2: SGHDN, FVKESK. With V trimmed by 4 bases and J by 5 bases, 3 bases remained unmatched. The CDR3 is made up of 15 amino acids. CDR3 loop: CASSPGTSGSETQYF. DNA for the CDR3: TGTGCCAGCAGCCCCGGGACTAGCGGGAGTGAGACCCAGTACTTC.

This clonotype was found many times. The chain joins TRBV6-1 to TRBJ1-3; 7 bases are a match to TRBD1. V lost 6 bases to trimming and J lost 4 bases; unmatched junction nucleotides: 12. This CDR3 is 16 amino acids long. Germline V gene sequence: CDR1 MNHNS, CDR2 SASEGT. The CDR3 coding sequence is TGTGCCAGCAGGGATTCAGGGGGTTTGGAAGGAAACACCATATATTTT. Translating it yields CASRDSGGLEGNTIYF.

This clonotype showed up many times. The rearrangement uses TRBV19 and TRBJ1-1; a possible D gene is TRBD1 (5 bases). This CDR3 spans 14 amino acids. Trimming stripped 1 base from V and 3 bases from J, with 9 bases between. Germline values: CDR1 LNHDA, CDR2 SQIVND (reference sequence). CDR3 sequence (DNA): TGTGCCAGTAGTATAGTCGCAGGGCACACTGAAGCTTTCTTT. Residues: CASSIVAGHTEAFF.

This sequence joins TRBV28 and TRBJ2-7; 12 bases line up with TRBD2. Per the germline V gene, CDR1 is MDHEN and CDR2 is SYDVKM. Trimming removed 7 bases from V and 3 bases from J; junction bases left unmatched: 16. This CDR3 has 18 amino acids. The CDR3, as DNA: TGTGCCAGCAACCCAACGGTGAGGACTAGCGGGGACAACTACGAGCAGTACTTC. Protein: CASNPTVRTSGDNYEQYF.

This sequence joins TRBV18 and TRBJ1-1; 7 positions match TRBD1. The length of the CDR3 is 16 residues. The V segment lost 3 bases and the J segment 2 bases; nucleotides outside the gene matches: 9. Looked up from germline, CDR1 is KGHSH and CDR2 is LQKENI. CDR3 loop: CASSPKQGGFNTEAFF. CDR3 DNA: TGTGCCAGCTCACCGAAGCAGGGGGGGTTTAACACTGAAGCTTTCTTT.

This clonotype has ten or more counts. This CDR3 is CASSKSKREVSREQYF. CDR3 DNA: TGTGCCAGCAGCAAATCAAAGCGGGAGGTGTCGCGGGAGCAGTACTTC. The chain is built from TRBV9 and TRBJ2-7, with 9 bases matching TRBD2. Germline V lookup: CDR1 SGDLS, CDR2 YYNGEE. The CDR3 covers 16 residues. The V and J ends lost 4 bases and 7 bases, in that order; junction bases with no gene match: 15. Variable domain in full (rest from reference TRBV9 and TRBJ2-7): DSGVTQTPKHLITATGQRVTLRCSPRSGDLSVYWYQQSLDQGLQFLIQYYNGEERAKGNILERFSAQQFPDLHSELNLSSLELGDSALYFCASSKSKREVSREQYFGPGTRLTVT.

The rearrangement joins TRBV24-1 to TRBJ1-2, with D unresolved. Trimming stripped 9 bases from V and 6 bases from J, with 10 bases between. Germline V gene lookup returns CDR1 KGHDR and CDR2 SFDVKD. The CDR3 consists of 11 residues. The CDR3 protein is CATGAGDGYTF. CDR3 coding DNA: TGTGCCACCGGCGCGGGTGATGGCTACACCTTC.

This clonotype came up many times. The rearrangement links TRBV9 to TRBJ2-3; 8 bases are a match to TRBD1. Looked up from germline, CDR1 is SGDLS and CDR2 is YYNGEE. This CDR3 has 17 amino acids. The V and J ends lost 3 bases and 3 bases, in that order; junction bases with no gene match: 12. CDR3 nucleotides: TGTGCCAGCAGCGGAGAGACAGGGGAAGTCGCAACAGATACGCAGTATTTT. Translation: CASSGETGEVATDTQYF.